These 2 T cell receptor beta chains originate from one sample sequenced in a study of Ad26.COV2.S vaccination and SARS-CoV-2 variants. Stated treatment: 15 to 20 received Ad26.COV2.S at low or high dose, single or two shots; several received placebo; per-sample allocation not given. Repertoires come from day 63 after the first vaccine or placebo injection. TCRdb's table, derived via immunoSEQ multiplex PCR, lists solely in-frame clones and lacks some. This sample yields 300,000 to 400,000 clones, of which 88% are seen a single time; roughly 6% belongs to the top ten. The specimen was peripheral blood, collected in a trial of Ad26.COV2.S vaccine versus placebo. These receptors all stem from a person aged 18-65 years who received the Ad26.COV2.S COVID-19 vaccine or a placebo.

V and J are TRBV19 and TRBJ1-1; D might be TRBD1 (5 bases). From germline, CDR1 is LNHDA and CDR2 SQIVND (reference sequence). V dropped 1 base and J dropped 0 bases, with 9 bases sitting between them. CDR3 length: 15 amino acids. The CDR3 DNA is TGTGCCAGTAGTATAGGAACGACAGTGAACACTGAAGCTTTCTTT. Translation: CASSIGTTVNTEAFF.

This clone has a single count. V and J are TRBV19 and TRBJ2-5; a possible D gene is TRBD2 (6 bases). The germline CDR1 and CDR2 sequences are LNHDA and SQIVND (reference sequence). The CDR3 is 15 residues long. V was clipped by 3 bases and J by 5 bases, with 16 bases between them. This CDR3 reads CASSILGGLGETQYF. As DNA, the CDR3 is TGTGCCAGTAGTATTCTCGGGGGTTTAGGGGAGACCCAGTACTTC.